Listed here are 2 T cell receptor beta chains from one sample, sequenced in a study of post-analysis software for immune sequencing data. Broader study findings: Patients used a few TRBV segments, including TRBV5-6, TRBV5-1 and TRBV20-1, more often than controls.

Unique molecular identifiers featured in each of the TCR beta cDNA libraries. From the PCR reads, TCRdb called clonotypes with MiXCR, one entry per CDR3 protein. The table lists about 770,000 distinct CDR3 sequences, more than 45% of them singletons. The antigens for these receptors are not known. What was sequenced was blood. These receptors were collected from a girl aged 10 to 17 with multiple sclerosis.

This chain connects TRBV11-2 to TRBJ2-4, with D tentatively TRBD1 or TRBD2 (5 bases each). The DNA end lines up better with TRBJ2-7; the J call may be wrong. The length of the CDR3 is 15 residues. The germline gives CDR1 SGHAT, CDR2 FQNNGV. The CDR3 bases are TGTGCCAGCAGCTATAGGGACGGGCGGGCCTACGAGCAGTACTTC. Its translation is CASSYRDGRAYEQYF.

This clonotype was observed a few times. The V gene is TRBV12-3 or TRBV12-4, the J gene TRBJ2-3, with D unresolved. The length of the CDR3 is 13 residues. Trimming shortened V by 7 bases and J by 6 bases, and 14 bases separated the two germline ends. CDR3 amino acids: CASNPPGRDTQYF. DNA of the CDR3: TGTGCCAGCAATCCCCCCGGACGCGATACGCAGTATTTT.